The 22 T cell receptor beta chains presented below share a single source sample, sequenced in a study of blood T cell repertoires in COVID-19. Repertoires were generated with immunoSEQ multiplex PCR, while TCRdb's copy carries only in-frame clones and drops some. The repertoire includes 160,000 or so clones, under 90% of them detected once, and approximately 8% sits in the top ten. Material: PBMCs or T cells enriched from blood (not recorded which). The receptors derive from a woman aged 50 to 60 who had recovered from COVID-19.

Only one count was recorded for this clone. The CDR3 nucleotides read TGTGCCAGCAGTTCTGGGACAGGGCGCACTGAAGCTTTCTTT. It encodes CASSSGTGRTEAFF. This chain connects TRBV27 to TRBJ1-1; 9 bases agree with TRBD1. Looked up from germline, CDR1 is MNHEY and CDR2 is SMNVEV (reference sequence). The CDR3 is 14 residues long. V lost 4 bases to trimming and J lost 4 bases; unmatched junction nucleotides: 4.

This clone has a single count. The CDR3 bases are TGTGCCAGCAGTTACTCGATGCCAGCGGACTACGAGCAGTACTTC. Its protein product is CASSYSMPADYEQYF. This chain uses TRBV6-5 with TRBJ2-7; a possible D gene is TRBD2 (5 bases). Germline V gives CDR1 MNHEY, CDR2 SVGAGI. The CDR3 runs 15 residues. Trimming left V 0 bases short and J 3 bases short, with 12 bases between.

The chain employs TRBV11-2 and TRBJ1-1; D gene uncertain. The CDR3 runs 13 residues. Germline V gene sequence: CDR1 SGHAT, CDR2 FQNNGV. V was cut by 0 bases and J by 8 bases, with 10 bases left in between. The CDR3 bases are TGTGCCAGCAGCTTAGATCTAACCCGGGAAGCTTTCTTT. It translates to CASSLDLTREAFF.

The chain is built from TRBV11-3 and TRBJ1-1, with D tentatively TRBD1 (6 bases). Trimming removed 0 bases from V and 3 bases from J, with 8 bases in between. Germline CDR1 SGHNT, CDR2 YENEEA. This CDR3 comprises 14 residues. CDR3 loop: CASSLDTGHTEAFF. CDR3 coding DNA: TGTGCCAGCAGCTTAGACACAGGGCACACTGAAGCTTTCTTT.

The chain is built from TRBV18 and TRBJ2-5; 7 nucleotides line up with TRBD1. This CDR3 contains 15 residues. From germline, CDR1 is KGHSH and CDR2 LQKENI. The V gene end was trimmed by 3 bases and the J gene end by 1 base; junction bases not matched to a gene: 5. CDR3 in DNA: TGTGCCAGCTCACCTCGGACAGGCCCCCAAGAGACCCAGTACTTC. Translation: CASSPRTGPQETQYF.

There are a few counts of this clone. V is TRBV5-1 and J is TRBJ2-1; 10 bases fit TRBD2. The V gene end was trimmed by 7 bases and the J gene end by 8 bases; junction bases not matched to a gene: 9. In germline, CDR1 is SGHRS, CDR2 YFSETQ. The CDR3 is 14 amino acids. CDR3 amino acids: CASETSGDRHEQFF. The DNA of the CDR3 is TGCGCCAGCGAAACTAGCGGGGACCGACATGAGCAGTTCTTC.

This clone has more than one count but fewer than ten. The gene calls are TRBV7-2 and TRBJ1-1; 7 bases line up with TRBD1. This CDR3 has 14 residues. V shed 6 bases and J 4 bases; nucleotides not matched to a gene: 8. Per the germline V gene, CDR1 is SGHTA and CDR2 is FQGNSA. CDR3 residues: CASRTDRVVTEAFF. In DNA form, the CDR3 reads TGTGCCAGCAGAACCGACAGGGTAGTCACTGAAGCTTTCTTT.

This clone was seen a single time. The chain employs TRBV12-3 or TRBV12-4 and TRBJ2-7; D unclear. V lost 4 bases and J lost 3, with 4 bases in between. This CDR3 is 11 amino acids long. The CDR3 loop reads CASSSHYEQYF. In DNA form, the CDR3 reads TGTGCCAGCAGTTCCCACTACGAGCAGTACTTC.

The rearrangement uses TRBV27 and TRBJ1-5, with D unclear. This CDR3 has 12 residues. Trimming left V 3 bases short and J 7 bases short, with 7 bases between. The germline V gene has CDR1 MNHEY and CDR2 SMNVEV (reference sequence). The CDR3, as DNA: TGTGCCAGCAGTTTTCCCGGGCAGCCCCAGCATTTT. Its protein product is CASSFPGQPQHF.

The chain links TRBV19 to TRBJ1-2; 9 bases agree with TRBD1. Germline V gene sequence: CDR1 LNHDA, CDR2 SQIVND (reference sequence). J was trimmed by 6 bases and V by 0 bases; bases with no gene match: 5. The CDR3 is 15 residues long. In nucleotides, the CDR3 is TGTGCCAGTAGTATAGAACCACAGGGGGCGCATGGCTACACCTTC. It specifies CASSIEPQGAHGYTF.

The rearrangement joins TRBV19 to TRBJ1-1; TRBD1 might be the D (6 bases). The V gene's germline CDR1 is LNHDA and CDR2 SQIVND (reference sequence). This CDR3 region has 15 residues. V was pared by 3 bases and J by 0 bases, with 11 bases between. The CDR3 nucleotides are TGTGCCAGTAGTATTTGGGGGCGGGTGAACACTGAAGCTTTCTTT. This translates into CASSIWGRVNTEAFF.

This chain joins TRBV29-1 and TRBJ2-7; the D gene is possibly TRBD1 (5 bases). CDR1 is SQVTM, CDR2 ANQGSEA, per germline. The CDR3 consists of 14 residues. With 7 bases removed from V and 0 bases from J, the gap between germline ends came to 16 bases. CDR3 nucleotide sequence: TGCAGCGAAGCAGGGCAGGGCTTCTCCTACGAGCAGTACTTC. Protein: CSEAGQGFSYEQYF.

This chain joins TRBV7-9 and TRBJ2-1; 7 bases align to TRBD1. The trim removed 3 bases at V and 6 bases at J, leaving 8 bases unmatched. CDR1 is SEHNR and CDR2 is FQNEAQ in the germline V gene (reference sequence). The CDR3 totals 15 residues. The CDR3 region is CASSLRVTGINEQFF. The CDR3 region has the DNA TGTGCCAGCAGCTTGAGAGTGACAGGGATCAATGAGCAGTTCTTC.

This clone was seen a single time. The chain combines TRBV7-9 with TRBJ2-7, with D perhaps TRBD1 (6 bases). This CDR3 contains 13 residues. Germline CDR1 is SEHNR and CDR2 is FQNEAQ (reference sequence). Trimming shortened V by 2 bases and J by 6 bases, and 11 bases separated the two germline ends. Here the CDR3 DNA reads TGTGCCAGCAGCTTAAACAGGGATGGCGAGCAGTACTTC. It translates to CASSLNRDGEQYF.

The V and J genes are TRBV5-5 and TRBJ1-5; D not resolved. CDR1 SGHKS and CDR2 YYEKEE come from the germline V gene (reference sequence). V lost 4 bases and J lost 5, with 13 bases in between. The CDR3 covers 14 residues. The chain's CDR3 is CASSRTPSDQPQHF. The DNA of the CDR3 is TGTGCCAGCAGCCGCACCCCTTCAGATCAGCCCCAGCATTTT.

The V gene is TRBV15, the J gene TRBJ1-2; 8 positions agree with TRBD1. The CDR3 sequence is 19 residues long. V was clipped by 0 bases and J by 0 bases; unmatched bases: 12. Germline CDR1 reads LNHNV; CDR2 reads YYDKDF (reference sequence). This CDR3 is CATSRDRRTGFLSNYGYTF. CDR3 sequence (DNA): TGTGCCACCAGCAGAGATCGGAGGACAGGGTTTCTTTCTAACTATGGCTACACCTTC.

CDR3 sequence (DNA): TGTGCCAGCAGCTTAGATGAGTCTTCGGGCACTGAAGCTTTCTTT. Amino acids: CASSLDESSGTEAFF. This chain uses TRBV7-9 with TRBJ1-1, with D unclear. The CDR3 runs to 15 residues. The germline V gene has CDR1 SEHNR and CDR2 FQNEAQ (reference sequence). V lost 1 base and J lost 4, with 13 bases in between. The variable domain in full, completed from reference TRBV7-9 and TRBJ1-1, reads DTGVSQNPRHKITKRGQNVTFRCDPISEHNRLYWYRQTLGQGPEFLTYFQNEAQLEKSRLLSDRFSAERPKGSFSTLEIQRTEQGDSAMYLCASSLDESSGTEAFFGQGTRLTVV.

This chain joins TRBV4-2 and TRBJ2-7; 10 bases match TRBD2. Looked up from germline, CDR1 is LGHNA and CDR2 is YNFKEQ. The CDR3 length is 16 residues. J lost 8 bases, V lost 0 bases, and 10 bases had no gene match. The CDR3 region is CASSQEIAGGGLKQYF. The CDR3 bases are TGTGCCAGCAGCCAAGAAATAGCGGGAGGCGGTTTAAAGCAGTACTTC.

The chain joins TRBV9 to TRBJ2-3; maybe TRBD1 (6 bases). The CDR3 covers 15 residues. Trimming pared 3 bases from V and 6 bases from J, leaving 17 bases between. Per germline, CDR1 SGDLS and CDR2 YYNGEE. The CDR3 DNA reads TGTGCCAGCAGCGCACGAACAGGGTCGGCCGATACGCAGTATTTT. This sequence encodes CASSARTGSADTQYF. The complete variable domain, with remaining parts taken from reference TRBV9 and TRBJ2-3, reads DSGVTQTPKHLITATGQRVTLRCSPRSGDLSVYWYQQSLDQGLQFLIQYYNGEERAKGNILERFSAQQFPDLHSELNLSSLELGDSALYFCASSARTGSADTQYFGPGTRLTVL.

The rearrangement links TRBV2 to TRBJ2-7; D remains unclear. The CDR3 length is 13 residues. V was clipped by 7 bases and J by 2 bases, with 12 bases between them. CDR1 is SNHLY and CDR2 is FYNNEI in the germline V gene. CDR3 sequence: CASMVESPYEQYF. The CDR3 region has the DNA TGTGCCAGCATGGTCGAGTCCCCCTACGAGCAGTACTTC.

The CDR3 spells CASSLAFTTDYRSGYTF. CDR3 DNA: TGTGCCAGCAGCTTAGCTTTTACTACTGATTACAGGAGCGGCTACACCTTC. The V gene is TRBV7-2, the J gene TRBJ1-2, with D maybe TRBD1 (5 bases). Trimming took off 0 bases at V and 8 bases at J, with 22 bases between the two ends. Germline assignment: CDR1 SGHTA and CDR2 FQGNSA. This CDR3 is built from 17 residues.

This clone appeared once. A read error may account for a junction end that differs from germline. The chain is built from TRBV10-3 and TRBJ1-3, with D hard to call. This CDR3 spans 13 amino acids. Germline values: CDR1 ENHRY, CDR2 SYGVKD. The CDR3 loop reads CAISVFPGETPAF. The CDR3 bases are TGTGCCATCAGTGTATTCCCCGGTGAAACCCCAGCGTTT.